This TCR beta chain was found in a study of graft-versus-host responses after intestinal transplantation. For the study at large: Tacrolimus plus steroids were given to all recipients for roughly three years, preceded by anti-thymocyte globulin induction.

Sequencing used immunoSEQ multiplex PCR; TCRdb keeps in-frame clones, though not all of them. The data show 9,500 to 15,000 clones, 93% seen once. This CDR3 has 13 residues. V lost 2 bases, J lost 5 bases, and 3 bases stayed unmatched. In germline, CDR1 is MNHEY, CDR2 SVGAGI. The rearrangement joins TRBV6-5 to TRBJ2-7, with 7 bases that match TRBD1. The TCR comes from a human patient who received an intestinal transplant, so some T cells may come from the graft donor. This specimen consisted of PBMCs, obtained just under 110 days after intestinal transplant. The CDR3 is CASSYDRADEQYF. In nucleotides, the CDR3 is TGTGCCAGCAGTTACGACAGGGCTGACGAGCAGTACTTC.